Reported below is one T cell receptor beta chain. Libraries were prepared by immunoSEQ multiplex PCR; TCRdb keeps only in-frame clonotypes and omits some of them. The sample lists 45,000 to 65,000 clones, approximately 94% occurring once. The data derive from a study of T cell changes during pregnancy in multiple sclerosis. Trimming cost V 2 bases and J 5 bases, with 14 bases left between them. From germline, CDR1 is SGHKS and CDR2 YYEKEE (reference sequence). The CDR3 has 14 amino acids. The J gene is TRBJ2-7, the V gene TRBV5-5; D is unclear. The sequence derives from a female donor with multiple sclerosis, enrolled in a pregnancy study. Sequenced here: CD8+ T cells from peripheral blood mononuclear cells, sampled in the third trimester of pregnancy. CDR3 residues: CASSFGISEDEQYF. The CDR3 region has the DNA TGTGCCAGCAGCTTCGGTATAAGTGAGGACGAGCAGTACTTC.